These T cell receptor beta chains were read from a single sample in a study of shared clonotypes between healthy human individuals. Sequencing was performed with immunoSEQ multiplex PCR; in TCRdb, only in-frame clones are kept and a portion is missing. The data hold 450,000 to 700,000 clones, with roughly 96% observed a single time. The sequenced sample was naive CD8+ T cells sorted from blood. These receptors were taken from a woman aged 25 to 39 in good health. CDR3s include the opening cysteine and the closing phenylalanine or tryptophan. A D gene is named only where the DNA matches it firmly. Clone size, where shown, is once, few, many, or a class for clones that have expanded.

length	size	V	J	D	DNA	CDR3
18	NA	TRBV13	TRBJ2-5	TRBD1	TGTGCCAGCAGCTTAGCCGGGACAGGGGGCCATAGCCAAGAGACCCAGTACTTC	CASSLAGTGGHSQETQYF
13	NA	TRBV5-6	TRBJ2-7	NA	TGTGCCAGCAGCCCTGGGACCCCAAACGAGCAGTACTTC	CASSPGTPNEQYF
15	NA	TRBV28	TRBJ2-5	TRBD2	TGTGCCAGCAGTTTTCCCAGACTAGCGGGAGCACAGCAGTACTTC	CASSFPRLAGAQQYF
15	NA	TRBV13	TRBJ2-1	TRBD2	TGTGCCAGCAGCTTACCGACTAGCGGATACAATGAGCAGTTCTTC	CASSLPTSGYNEQFF
11	NA	TRBV7-9	TRBJ2-1	NA	TGTGCCAGCAGCTTAGCAAATGAGCAGTTCTTC	CASSLANEQFF
13	once	TRBV29-1	TRBJ2-7	NA	TGCAGCGTTGAAGATGGAACCTCCTACGAGCAGTACTTC	CSVEDGTSYEQYF
15	NA	TRBV5-6	TRBJ2-1	NA	TGTGCCAGCAGCCCGGGACGGAGCTCCTACAATGAGCAGTTCTTC	CASSPGRSSYNEQFF
14	NA	TRBV9	TRBJ2-1	TRBD2	TGTGCCAGCAGCGTAGGGACTAGGATGGATGAGCAGTTCTTC	CASSVGTRMDEQFF
12	NA	TRBV28	TRBJ1-2	TRBD1	TGTGCCAGCAGTTTGACAGGGCGCGGCTACACCTTC	CASSLTGRGYTF
15	NA	TRBV29-1	TRBJ2-5	NA	TGCAGCGCACGGCAACTACAGGGAAGGCAAGAGACCCAGTACTTC	CSARQLQGRQETQYF
15	NA	TRBV6-5	TRBJ2-3	NA	TGTGCCAGCAGTTACGGTGTTAGGCCACACGATACGCAGTATTTT	CASSYGVRPHDTQYF
13	NA	TRBV11-2	TRBJ2-7	NA	TGTGCCAGCAGCCATCTAGAAGGTTACGAGCAGTACTTC	CASSHLEGYEQYF
18	NA	TRBV7-6	TRBJ1-4	TRBD1	TGTGCCAGCAGCTTAGCAATTAGGACAGGGCGGACTAATGAAAAACTGTTTTTT	CASSLAIRTGRTNEKLFF
16	NA	TRBV6-1	TRBJ1-1	NA	TGTGCCAGCAGTGATGCACAATTCACCTTGAACACTGAAGCTTTCTTT	CASSDAQFTLNTEAFF
14	NA	TRBV19	TRBJ2-5	TRBD1	TGTGCCAGTAAACAGGGACAGGGCGGAGAGACCCAGTACTTC	CASKQGQGGETQYF